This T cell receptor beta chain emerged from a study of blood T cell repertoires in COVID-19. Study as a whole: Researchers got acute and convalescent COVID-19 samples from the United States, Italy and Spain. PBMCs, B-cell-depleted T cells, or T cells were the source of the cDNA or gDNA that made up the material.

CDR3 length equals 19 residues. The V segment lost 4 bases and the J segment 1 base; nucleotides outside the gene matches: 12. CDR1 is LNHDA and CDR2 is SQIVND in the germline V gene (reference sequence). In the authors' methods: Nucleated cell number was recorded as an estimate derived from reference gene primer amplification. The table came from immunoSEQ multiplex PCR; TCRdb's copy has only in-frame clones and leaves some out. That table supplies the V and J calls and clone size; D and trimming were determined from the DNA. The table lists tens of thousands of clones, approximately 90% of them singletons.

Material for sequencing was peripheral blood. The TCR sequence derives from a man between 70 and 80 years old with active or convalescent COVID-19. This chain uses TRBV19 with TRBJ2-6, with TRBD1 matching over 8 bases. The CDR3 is CASSTPGQGIISGANVLTF. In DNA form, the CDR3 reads TGTGCCAGTAGTACCCCAGGACAGGGAATTATATCTGGGGCCAACGTCCTGACTTTC.